These 13 T cell receptor beta chains were all obtained from the same sample, sequenced in a study of OX40 agonist ivuxolimab in advanced cancers. Only in-frame clones appear in the TCRdb table, and some are missing; sequencing was by immunoSEQ multiplex PCR. The table includes approximately 77,000 clones, roughly 90% detected once. The material sequenced was CD4+ or CD8+ T cells sorted from blood, taken in a trial of the OX40 agonist ivuxolimab. Source of these receptors: an adult with an advanced solid tumor such as melanoma, head and neck, liver or kidney cancer.

The chain uses TRBV9 and TRBJ2-1, with a tentative D call TRBD2 (7 bases). CDR3 length equals 17 residues. Germline values: CDR1 SGDLS, CDR2 YYNGEE. Trimming removed 3 bases from V and 0 bases from J, with 16 bases in between. In nucleotides, the CDR3 is TGTGCCAGCAGCGCCCAACTCGGGGGGCGCTCCTACAATGAGCAGTTCTTC. Its translation: CASSAQLGGRSYNEQFF.

The CDR3 nucleotides read TGTGCCAGCTCGACTAGCGGGACCTCCTACGAGCAGTACTTC. Protein product: CASSTSGTSYEQYF. The J gene is TRBJ2-7, the V gene TRBV18; 11 positions agree with TRBD2. CDR1 and CDR2 (germline): KGHSH, LQKENI. The length of the CDR3 is 14 residues. J gave up 0 bases and V 6 bases, and 1 base lay outside the gene matches. The full variable domain, with the rest looked up from reference TRBV18 and TRBJ2-7, is NAGVMQNPRHLVRRRGQEARLRCSPMKGHSHVYWYRQLPEEGLKFMVYLQKENIIDESGMPKERFSAEFPKEGPSILRIQQVVRGDSAAYFCASSTSGTSYEQYFGPGTRLTVT.

This clone counts as medium-sized (0.01 to 0.1%). The chain recombines TRBV14 with TRBJ2-2; the match to TRBD1 covers 8 bases. Trimming cost V 1 base and J 4 bases; bases outside gene matches: 2. Germline CDR1 SGHDN, CDR2 FVKESK. The CDR3 extends over 15 amino acids. In DNA, the CDR3 is TGTGCCAGCAGCCAAGGACAGGGGCGCACCGGGGAGCTGTTTTTT. Amino acids: CASSQGQGRTGELFF.

The rearrangement joins TRBV15 to TRBJ2-7; 8 bases fit TRBD2. The germline CDR1 and CDR2 sequences are LNHNV and YYDKDF (reference sequence). V lost 1 base and J lost 1; bases outside the gene matches: 12. The length of the CDR3 is 18 residues. CDR3 DNA sequence: TGTGCCACCAGCAGAGCTCGGAGCGGGAGTCAGGTGTCCTACGAGCAGTACTTC. It encodes CATSRARSGSQVSYEQYF.

The rearrangement joins TRBV18 to TRBJ1-4, with D possibly being TRBD1 (6 bases). CDR3 length: 14 residues. Germline CDR1 reads KGHSH; CDR2 reads LQKENI. V lost 3 bases and J lost 8, with 13 bases in between. CDR3 coding DNA: TGTGCCAGCTCACCCCGGGGACATGAAGAAAAACTGTTTTTT. It encodes CASSPRGHEEKLFF.

This chain joins TRBV29-1 and TRBJ1-1; the match to TRBD1 covers 11 bases. The CDR3 is 14 amino acids. V was pared by 6 bases and J by 4 bases, with 7 bases of the junction left unmatched. Per the germline V gene, CDR1 is SQVTM and CDR2 is ANQGSEA. CDR3 in amino acids: CSVAKGTGGTEAFF. The CDR3 DNA reads TGCAGCGTCGCAAAAGGGACAGGGGGCACTGAAGCTTTCTTT.

This clone was detected only a few times. This chain uses TRBV5-6 with TRBJ1-2; 8 positions match TRBD1. This CDR3 has 14 residues. Looked up from germline, CDR1 is SGHDT and CDR2 is YYEEEE. The ends lost 1 base at V and 4 bases at J; junction bases unmatched: 3. DNA of the CDR3: TGTGCCAGCAGCTTGTGGGACAGGATCTATGGCTACACCTTC. Amino acid sequence: CASSLWDRIYGYTF.

The chain links TRBV28 to TRBJ1-1, with D uncertain. The CDR3 is 12 residues long. Trimming took off 6 bases at V and 5 bases at J, with 10 bases between the two ends. Germline V gene lookup returns CDR1 MDHEN and CDR2 SYDVKM. CDR3 sequence (DNA): TGTGCCAGCAGCCTCCGGAGGACTGAAGCTTTCTTT. Its translation: CASSLRRTEAFF.

This clone has just one count. The chain couples TRBV7-9 to TRBJ1-1; perhaps TRBD1 as D (5 bases). The germline V and J ends were trimmed by 7 bases and 4 bases, with 13 bases remaining between them. Per the germline V gene, CDR1 is SEHNR and CDR2 is FQNEAQ (reference sequence). The CDR3 runs 13 residues. The CDR3 reads CASTLERGTEAFF. DNA for the CDR3: TGTGCCAGCACCCTCGAAAGGGGCACTGAAGCTTTCTTT.

The CDR3 DNA sequence: TGTGCCAGCTCACCACTTAGGACTAGCGGGAGCAATGAGCAGTTCTTC. It yields the protein CASSPLRTSGSNEQFF. The chain carries TRBV18 and TRBJ2-1; 13 positions agree with TRBD2. The V gene end was trimmed by 1 base and the J gene end by 6 bases; junction bases not matched to a gene: 3. Germline-derived CDR1 and CDR2 are KGHSH and LQKENI. The CDR3 totals 16 residues.

The genes are TRBV6-4 and TRBJ2-3; 8 bases line up with TRBD2. The germline gives CDR1 MRHNA, CDR2 SNTAGT. J gave up 0 bases and V 6 bases, and 14 bases lay outside the gene matches. There are 18 residues in the CDR3. CDR3: CASRTSLLAVNSTDTQYF. CDR3 coding DNA: TGTGCCAGCAGGACAAGCCTACTAGCGGTTAATAGCACAGATACGCAGTATTTT.

This sequence joins TRBV29-1 and TRBJ1-2, with D maybe TRBD1 (6 bases). V lost 3 bases and J 6 bases, leaving 14 bases between the germline ends. Germline loops: CDR1 SQVTM, CDR2 ANQGSEA. The CDR3 runs 13 residues. CDR3 nucleotides: TGCAGCGTTGACGTCACAGGGAGCGATGGCTACACCTTC. Amino acids: CSVDVTGSDGYTF.

V and J are TRBV6-5 and TRBJ2-7; the match to TRBD2 covers 11 bases. After removal of 2 bases from V and 2 bases from J, the junction contained 5 bases not matched to a gene. This CDR3 is built from 16 residues. The germline V gene encodes CDR1 MNHEY and CDR2 SVGAGI. The CDR3 loop reads CASSYPLAGGTYEQYF. As DNA, the CDR3 is TGTGCCAGCAGTTACCCCCTAGCGGGGGGAACCTACGAGCAGTACTTC.